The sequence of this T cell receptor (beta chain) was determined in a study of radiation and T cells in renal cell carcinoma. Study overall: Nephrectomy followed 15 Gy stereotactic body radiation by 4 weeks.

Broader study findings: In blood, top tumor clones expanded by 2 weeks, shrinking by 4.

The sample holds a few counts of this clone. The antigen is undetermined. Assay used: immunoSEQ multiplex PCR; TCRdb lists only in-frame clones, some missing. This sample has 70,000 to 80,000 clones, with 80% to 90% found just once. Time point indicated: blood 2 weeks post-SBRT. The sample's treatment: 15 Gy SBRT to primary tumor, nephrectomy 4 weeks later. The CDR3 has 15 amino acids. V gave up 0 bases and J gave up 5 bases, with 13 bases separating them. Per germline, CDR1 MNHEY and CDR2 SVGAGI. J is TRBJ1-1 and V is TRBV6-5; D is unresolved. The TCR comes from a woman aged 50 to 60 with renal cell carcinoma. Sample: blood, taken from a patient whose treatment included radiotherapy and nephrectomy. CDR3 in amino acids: CASSYSSYASTEAFF. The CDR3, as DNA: TGTGCCAGCAGTTACTCGAGTTACGCGTCTACTGAAGCTTTCTTT.